One TCR beta chain is described in this entry. The sample originates from a study of shared clonotypes between healthy human individuals. The repertoire was sequenced with immunoSEQ multiplex PCR; TCRdb's copy has only in-frame clones and lacks some. Of 2.3 million or so clones listed, over 90% are singletons. CDR1 LNHDA and CDR2 SQIVND come from the germline V gene (reference sequence). This CDR3 is 17 amino acids long. Trimming removed 3 bases at V and 4 bases at J, with 19 bases between. Sequencing was performed on naive CD4+ T cells from PBMCs. Stated subset: CD45RA+ positively selected. This clonotype originated in a young man in good health. Some clones in this sample may be carry-over from other donors' samples. The chain couples TRBV19 to TRBJ1-3; D not resolved. The CDR3 coding sequence is TGTGCCAGTAGTATTAGGACCGGAACCTCTTTAGGAAACACCATATATTTT. Protein: CASSIRTGTSLGNTIYF.